Below, 24 T cell receptor beta chains from the same sample are listed, as sequenced in a study of blood T cell repertoires in COVID-19. The data were produced by immunoSEQ multiplex PCR, yet TCRdb's version contains in-frame clones alone and is incomplete. The sample comprises 440,000 or so clones, around nine tenths of which are singletons, and roughly 1.4% rests with the top ten. The sample taken for sequencing was peripheral blood. These receptors all stem from a woman aged 40 to 50 with COVID-19, enrolled during active disease.

The chain couples TRBV6-6 to TRBJ1-1; 7 bases fit TRBD1. This CDR3 has 15 amino acids. The germline V gene encodes CDR1 MNHNY and CDR2 SVGAGI (reference sequence). V shed 6 bases and J 3 bases; nucleotides not matched to a gene: 10. The CDR3 DNA reads as TGTGCCAGCAGACCTACAGGGGACGTGTACACTGAAGCTTTCTTT. Translation: CASRPTGDVYTEAFF.

The chain combines TRBV12-3 or TRBV12-4 with TRBJ1-5; no firm D call. V lost 5 bases to trimming and J lost 9 bases, with 14 bases between them. CDR3 length: 13 residues. The CDR3 is CASSPLEVWPQHF. As DNA, the CDR3 is TGTGCCAGCAGTCCTTTAGAGGTTTGGCCCCAGCATTTT.

The genes are TRBV4-3 and TRBJ2-7; 12 bases agree with TRBD2. The CDR3 covers 15 residues. CDR1 and CDR2 from the germline V gene are LGHNA and YSLEER. V shed 5 bases and J 7 bases; nucleotides not matched to a gene: 9. CDR3: CASSSGLAGTSEQYF. The CDR3 DNA is TGCGCCAGCAGCTCCGGACTAGCGGGGACGAGTGAGCAGTACTTC.

This chain links TRBV6-1 with TRBJ2-5, with 7 bases that match TRBD1. V lost 1 base and J lost 2; bases outside the gene matches: 7. The CDR3 spans 16 residues. Per the germline V gene, CDR1 is MNHNS and CDR2 is SASEGT. Here the CDR3 DNA reads TGTGCCAGCAGTGAAGGGTTGCGACAGGGTCAAGAGACCCAGTACTTC. This encodes CASSEGLRQGQETQYF.

The V and J genes are TRBV15 and TRBJ2-7; the match to TRBD1 covers 8 bases. Germline V gene lookup returns CDR1 LNHNV and CDR2 YYDKDF (reference sequence). V trimming: 1 base; J trimming: 3 bases; junction bases outside the gene matches: 5. This CDR3 comprises 15 residues. The CDR3, as DNA: TGTGCCACCAGCAGAGTTGGGACAGGAAACTACGAGCAGTACTTC. Encoded protein: CATSRVGTGNYEQYF.

This clone was seen once. The rearrangement links TRBV12-3 or TRBV12-4 to TRBJ1-2; D gene uncertain. V gave up 6 bases and J gave up 4 bases, with 12 bases separating them. The CDR3 consists of 13 residues. The CDR3 nucleotides are TGTGCCAGCAGGTCTGGTAGTCCCTATGGCTACACCTTC. Its protein product is CASRSGSPYGYTF.

The CDR3 here is CASSSIARGPQHF. CDR3 DNA sequence: TGTGCCAGCAGCTCTATCGCTAGAGGGCCCCAGCATTTT. J is TRBJ1-5 and V is TRBV7-2; D uncertain. V was cut by 4 bases and J by 9 bases, with 13 bases left in between. This CDR3 comprises 13 residues. Germline V gives CDR1 SGHTA, CDR2 FQGNSA.

This chain uses TRBV7-2 with TRBJ2-7; 10 nucleotides line up with TRBD2. Losses at the gene ends were 7 bases for V and 1 base for J; bases not matched to a gene: 4. CDR1 is SGHTA and CDR2 is FQGNSA in the germline V gene. CDR3 size: 14 residues. CDR3 bases: TGTGCCAGCAATCCGGGACTAGCGTCCTACGAGCAGTACTTC. It codes for CASNPGLASYEQYF.

The V and J genes are TRBV11-2 and TRBJ2-5, with TRBD1 matching 7 bases. This CDR3 comprises 15 residues. V was clipped by 2 bases and J by 2 bases; unmatched bases: 5. The germline gives CDR1 SGHAT, CDR2 FQNNGV. CDR3 sequence: CASSLRGQGQETQYF. The DNA of the CDR3 is TGTGCCAGCAGCTTAAGGGGGCAGGGGCAAGAGACCCAGTACTTC. The full variable domain, its missing parts supplied by reference TRBV11-2 and TRBJ2-5, is EAGVAQSPRYKIIEKRQSVAFWCNPISGHATLYWYQQILGQGPKLLIQFQNNGVVDDSQLPKDRFSAERLKGVDSTLKIQPAKLEDSAVYLCASSLRGQGQETQYFGPGTRLLVL.

The V and J genes are TRBV28 and TRBJ1-6; 8 bases match TRBD1. V lost 10 bases, J lost 8 bases, and 13 bases stayed unmatched. The CDR3 extends over 15 amino acids. The germline V gene encodes CDR1 MDHEN and CDR2 SYDVKM. The CDR3 region is CATYEAGQGHSPLHF. CDR3 DNA: TGTGCCACCTATGAGGCCGGACAGGGTCATTCACCCCTCCACTTT.

This chain joins TRBV5-4 and TRBJ1-6; no definite D call. With 2 bases removed from V and 10 bases from J, the gap between germline ends came to 13 bases. From germline, CDR1 is SGHNT and CDR2 YYREEE (reference sequence). The CDR3 spans 14 residues. Here the CDR3 DNA reads TGTGCCAGCAGCTTATTAAACAGTGCCTCACCCCTCCACTTT. It yields the protein CASSLLNSASPLHF.

The chain links TRBV7-9 to TRBJ2-5; possible D gene TRBD1, 6 bases. This CDR3 spans 15 amino acids. Per germline, CDR1 SEHNR and CDR2 FQNEAQ (reference sequence). Trimming pared 1 base from V and 2 bases from J, leaving 11 bases between. DNA of the CDR3: TGTGCCAGCAGCTTAGAAGGACAGTTTCAAGAGACCCAGTACTTC. This encodes CASSLEGQFQETQYF.

CDR3 protein: CASSYWAYGSEGKNIQYF. The CDR3 DNA reads TGTGCCAGCAGTTACTGGGCCTACGGCTCAGAGGGCAAAAACATTCAGTACTTC. This chain connects TRBV6-2 or TRBV6-3 to TRBJ2-4; weak D call: TRBD2 (5 bases). The CDR3 contains 18 residues. Germline V gene data show CDR1 as MNHEY and CDR2 as SVGEGT. Deletions cut 1 base from V and 3 bases from J, with 19 bases between.

The chain recombines TRBV2 with TRBJ2-2; perhaps TRBD2 as D (6 bases). This CDR3 comprises 13 residues. CDR1 and CDR2 from the germline V gene are SNHLY and FYNNEI. The ends were cut back, 5 bases at V and 7 bases at J, with 11 bases in the middle. DNA of the CDR3: TGTGCCAGCAGTTACCAGGGAGGCGGGGAGCTGTTTTTT. It is translated as CASSYQGGGELFF.

The chain links TRBV11-3 to TRBJ2-7, with 10 bases identical to TRBD2. The CDR3 is made up of 15 amino acids. V lost 4 bases and J lost 2; bases outside the gene matches: 5. Germline loops: CDR1 SGHNT, CDR2 YENEEA. CDR3 amino acids: CASSYASGGTYEQYF. The CDR3 nucleotides read TGTGCCAGCAGCTACGCTAGCGGGGGAACCTACGAGCAGTACTTC.

The genes are TRBV7-6 and TRBJ2-1, with 9 nucleotides matching TRBD2. Germline V CDR1 and CDR2: SGHVS, FNYEAQ. The V gene end was trimmed by 1 base and the J gene end by 10 bases; junction bases not matched to a gene: 11. The CDR3 is 16 residues long. The CDR3: CASSLGGGLAIGEQFF. The CDR3 DNA reads TGTGCCAGCAGCTTAGGGGGGGGACTAGCAATAGGGGAGCAGTTCTTC.

This chain links TRBV19 with TRBJ1-5; tentatively, D is TRBD1 (5 bases). The CDR3 is 15 residues long. The germline V and J ends were trimmed by 6 bases and 4 bases, with 16 bases remaining between them. Germline V gene data show CDR1 as LNHDA and CDR2 as SQIVND (reference sequence). The CDR3 nucleotides read TGTGCCAGTAGCCAACTCGGGGGAAGGAATCAGCCCCAGCATTTT. Its translation: CASSQLGGRNQPQHF.

The V and J genes are TRBV7-3 and TRBJ2-7; tentatively, D is TRBD1 (5 bases). V lost 5 bases to trimming and J lost 1 base, with 15 bases between them. The CDR3 has 15 residues. Looked up from germline, CDR1 is SGHTA and CDR2 is FQGTGA. The CDR3 nucleotides read TGTGCCAGCAGCATCGACAGCTATGGATCCTACGAGCAGTACTTC. Residues: CASSIDSYGSYEQYF.

This clone was seen a single time. The gene calls are TRBV19 and TRBJ2-3, with no clear D. The V end lost 6 bases, the J end lost 4 bases, and 11 bases lay between the germline ends. Germline CDR1 and CDR2: LNHDA and SQIVND (reference sequence). The CDR3 covers 13 residues. The CDR3 region is CASRSIEADTQYF. CDR3 bases: TGTGCCAGTAGAAGTATAGAGGCAGATACGCAGTATTTT.

A note on this clone: Other DNA sequences in the same sample also yield this CDR3. This chain uses TRBV9 with TRBJ1-1; 7 bases match TRBD1. This CDR3 is built from 14 residues. The V and J ends lost 4 bases and 2 bases, in that order; junction bases with no gene match: 5. Per germline, CDR1 SGDLS and CDR2 YYNGEE. The CDR3, as DNA: TGTGCCAGCAGCCGGGGACAGCCAAACACTGAAGCTTTCTTT. It specifies CASSRGQPNTEAFF.

The CDR3 reads CATIPWTSGVGEQFF. CDR3 DNA sequence: TGTGCCACCATCCCTTGGACTAGCGGGGTAGGTGAGCAGTTCTTC. V gene TRBV18 combines with J gene TRBJ2-1, with 12 positions matching TRBD2. Germline V CDR1 and CDR2: KGHSH, LQKENI. The CDR3 covers 15 residues. The trim removed 10 bases at V and 9 bases at J, leaving 13 bases unmatched.

The chain carries TRBV7-9 and TRBJ2-1; 13 bases are shared with TRBD2. CDR1 is SEHNR and CDR2 is FQNEAQ in the germline V gene (reference sequence). There are 18 residues in the CDR3. V shed 4 bases and J 1 base; nucleotides not matched to a gene: 7. As DNA, the CDR3 is TGTGCCAGCAGCTCACTAGCGGGAGGGAAGAGGTCCTACAATGAGCAGTTCTTC. Translation gives CASSSLAGGKRSYNEQFF.

Of note for this clone: The same CDR3 arises from other DNA sequences in this sample as well. CDR3 sequence (DNA): TGTGCCAGCAGCGTAGGTCTGCGGGGTGGCTACACCTTC. This translates into CASSVGLRGGYTF. The V gene is TRBV9, the J gene TRBJ1-2; D uncertain. V lost 0 bases and J 7 bases, leaving 10 bases between the germline ends. This CDR3 region has 13 residues. CDR1 and CDR2 (germline): SGDLS, YYNGEE.

CDR3 region: CASSQETGGPTWAFF. CDR3 in DNA: TGTGCCAGCAGCCAAGAAACGGGGGGGCCGACTTGGGCTTTCTTT. This chain connects TRBV3-1 (or the pseudogene TRBV3-2) to TRBJ1-1; possibly TRBD1 for D (6 bases). V was clipped by 0 bases and J by 11 bases, with 19 bases between them. This CDR3 contains 15 residues. From germline, CDR1 is LGHDT and CDR2 YNNKEL (reference sequence).